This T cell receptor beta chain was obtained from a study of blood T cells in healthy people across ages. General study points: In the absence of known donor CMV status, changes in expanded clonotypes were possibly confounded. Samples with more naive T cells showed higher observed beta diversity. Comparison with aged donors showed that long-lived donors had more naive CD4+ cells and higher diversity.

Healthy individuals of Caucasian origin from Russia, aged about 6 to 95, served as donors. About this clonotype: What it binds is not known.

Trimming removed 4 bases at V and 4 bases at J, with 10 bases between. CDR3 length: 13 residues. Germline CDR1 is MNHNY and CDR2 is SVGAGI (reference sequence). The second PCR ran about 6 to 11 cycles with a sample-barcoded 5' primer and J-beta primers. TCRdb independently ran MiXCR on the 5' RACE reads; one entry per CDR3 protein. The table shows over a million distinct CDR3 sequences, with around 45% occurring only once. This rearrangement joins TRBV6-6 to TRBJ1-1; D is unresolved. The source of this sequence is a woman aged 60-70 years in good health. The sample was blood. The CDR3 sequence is CASSSSSRTEAFF. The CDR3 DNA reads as TGTGCCAGCAGTTCCAGTAGCCGCACTGAAGCTTTCTTT.